This TCR beta chain came from a study of molecular identifiers for immune sequencing clone quantification. Overall study context: Replicate experiments took RNA from around 18,000 or 91,000 naive CD8 cells, divided it five ways and sequenced four.

TCRdb processed the PCR reads anew with MiXCR; each CDR3 protein has one entry. The table includes about 640,000 distinct CDR3 sequences, 15% to 20% detected once. The germline V gene encodes CDR1 ENHRY and CDR2 SYGVKD. This CDR3 has 14 amino acids. The V gene lost 0 bases and the J gene lost 0 bases, with 6 bases spanning the gap. The authors sorted naive CD8 T cells as CD8+CD4-CCR7+CD45RA+. The sequencing input was naive CD8+ T cells from blood, with Jurkat cell RNA spiked in. As to subset: FACS-sorted CD8+CD4-CCR7+CD45RA+ naive T cells. The TCR was taken from a human donor in good health. Some libraries in this study had Jurkat cell RNA spiked in. The chain couples TRBV10-3 to TRBJ2-7; the D is unclear. CDR3 amino acids: CAISESYISYEQYF. The CDR3 DNA follows: TGTGCCATCAGTGAGTCTTACATCTCCTACGAGCAGTACTTC.